The 14 T cell receptor beta chains in this list originate from one sample, sequenced in a study of shared clonotypes between healthy human individuals. Sequencing was performed with immunoSEQ multiplex PCR; in TCRdb, only in-frame clones are kept and a portion is missing. This sample has fewer than 1 million clones, with 90% to 97% found just once. Naive CD8 cells lacked CD45RO, underwent positive selection for CCR7 and left out terminally differentiated effector memory CD45RA+ cells. Input material: naive CD8+ T cells sorted from blood. These receptors all come from a man aged 30-40 years in good health.

V and J are TRBV6-5 and TRBJ2-1; 8 bases are a match to TRBD2. CDR3 length equals 15 residues. V gave up 6 bases and J gave up 5 bases; unmatched junction bases: 9. In germline, CDR1 is MNHEY, CDR2 SVGAGI. DNA for the CDR3: TGTGCCAGCAGGGAGAGCGGGAGTAAGGACAATGAGCAGTTCTTC. It yields the protein CASRESGSKDNEQFF.

This chain uses TRBV11-3 with TRBJ2-3, with 10 bases lining up with TRBD1. This CDR3 has 16 amino acids. The V gene end was trimmed by 4 bases and the J gene end by 4 bases; junction bases not matched to a gene: 8. The germline V gene encodes CDR1 SGHNT and CDR2 YENEEA. CDR3 sequence reads: CASSSATGGIPDTQYF. The CDR3 DNA reads TGTGCCAGCAGCTCGGCGACAGGGGGCATCCCAGATACGCAGTATTTT.

This rearrangement joins TRBV7-9 to TRBJ2-3, with 8 bases that match TRBD2. The trim removed 4 bases at V and 4 bases at J, leaving 4 bases unmatched. In germline, CDR1 is SEHNR, CDR2 FQNEAQ (reference sequence). The CDR3 has 14 residues. The CDR3 DNA follows: TGTGCCAGCAGCTCCCCGGGGGGGCCAGATACGCAGTATTTT. Its translation: CASSSPGGPDTQYF.

Remarks on this clone: Germline is not matched at one junction end, which may reflect a read error. The chain employs TRBV19 and TRBJ1-5, with D perhaps matching TRBD1 (6 bases). CDR3 length: 12 residues. Germline V gives CDR1 LNHDA, CDR2 SQIVND (reference sequence). The CDR3 DNA follows: TGTGCCAGTAGCCAACCGGGACACCCCCCGCATTTT. Translation gives CASSQPGHPPHF.

The genes are TRBV20-1 and TRBJ2-1; D not certain. The length of the CDR3 is 11 residues. Per the germline V gene, CDR1 is DFQATT and CDR2 is SNEGSKA (reference sequence). Trimming removed 2 bases from V and 10 bases from J, with 9 bases in between. CDR3 sequence: CSARSAMEQFF. The CDR3 coding sequence is TGCAGTGCTAGATCGGCGATGGAGCAGTTCTTC.

The chain couples TRBV7-2 to TRBJ2-1; 7 bases are shared with TRBD1. The trim removed 3 bases at V and 4 bases at J, leaving 6 bases unmatched. The CDR3 has 15 residues. Germline CDR1 reads SGHTA; CDR2 reads FQGNSA. The CDR3: CASSLTGTAYNEQFF. In DNA form, the CDR3 reads TGTGCCAGCAGCTTGACAGGGACCGCTTACAATGAGCAGTTCTTC.

V and J are TRBV19 and TRBJ1-5; perhaps TRBD1 as D (5 bases). Germline assignment: CDR1 LNHDA and CDR2 SQIVND (reference sequence). The CDR3 length is 13 residues. Trimming pared 11 bases from V and 3 bases from J, leaving 14 bases between. The DNA for the CDR3 is TGTGCCTCGGGCAGGGAGCACAATCAGCCCCAGCATTTT. It specifies CASGREHNQPQHF.

The CDR3 loop reads CASSLVGGGDRVLYEQYF. For the CDR3, the DNA is TGTGCCAGCAGCTTAGTAGGGGGTGGGGACAGGGTGCTCTACGAGCAGTACTTC. The chain employs TRBV11-2 and TRBJ2-7; 9 bases are a match to TRBD1. Germline assignment: CDR1 SGHAT and CDR2 FQNNGV. There are 18 residues in the CDR3. J gave up 3 bases and V 1 base, and 13 bases lay outside the gene matches.

In its sample, this clone was seen once. The rearrangement joins TRBV13 to TRBJ2-2, with unresolved D. V was cut by 5 bases and J by 2 bases, with 12 bases left in between. Looked up from germline, CDR1 is PRHDT and CDR2 is FYEKMQ (reference sequence). The CDR3 has 15 amino acids. For the CDR3, the DNA is TGTGCCAGCAGCGTAACGGGTCACAACACCGGGGAGCTGTTTTTT. It yields the protein CASSVTGHNTGELFF.

This chain uses TRBV30 with TRBJ1-1; the D is unclear. The CDR3 is 12 residues long. Per germline, CDR1 GTSNPN and CDR2 SVGIG (reference sequence). Between the trimmed V and J ends, which lost 0 bases and 6 bases, there was a span of 8 bases. In DNA, the CDR3 is TGTGCCTGGAGTGTAAATAGCGCTGAAGCTTTCTTT. This sequence encodes CAWSVNSAEAFF.

Of note for this clone: Additional DNA sequences in this sample encode the identical CDR3. The rearrangement uses TRBV27 and TRBJ2-1; D is ambiguous. The CDR3 consists of 12 residues. Looked up from germline, CDR1 is MNHEY and CDR2 is SMNVEV (reference sequence). V lost 2 bases, J lost 8 bases, and 7 bases lay in between. The chain's CDR3 is CASSLIGDEQFF. The CDR3 DNA reads as TGTGCCAGCAGTTTAATTGGGGATGAGCAGTTCTTC.

The gene calls are TRBV27 and TRBJ2-1; D may be TRBD1 (7 bases). Looked up from germline, CDR1 is MNHEY and CDR2 is SMNVEV (reference sequence). V was cut by 5 bases and J by 5 bases, with 22 bases left in between. The CDR3 contains 17 residues. The CDR3 loop is CASSIPSGGRFDNEQFF. DNA for the CDR3: TGTGCCAGCAGTATCCCATCAGGGGGGAGGTTCGACAATGAGCAGTTCTTC.

The chain employs TRBV30 and TRBJ1-1; TRBD1 might be the D (6 bases). The CDR3 loop spans 14 amino acids. V was shortened by 5 bases and J by 1 base, with 14 bases between the two germline ends. Germline V gene data show CDR1 as GTSNPN and CDR2 as SVGIG (reference sequence). The CDR3 reads CAWQLWTENTEAFF. The DNA for the CDR3 is TGTGCCTGGCAACTTTGGACAGAGAACACTGAAGCTTTCTTT.

The chain recombines TRBV27 with TRBJ2-1; D is possibly TRBD1 or TRBD2 (6 bases each). The CDR3 contains 15 residues. V was pared by 5 bases and J by 10 bases, with 21 bases between. CDR1 is MNHEY and CDR2 is SMNVEV in the germline V gene (reference sequence). The CDR3 here is CASSPFWFGGREQFF. CDR3 coding DNA: TGTGCCAGCAGTCCATTCTGGTTCGGGGGCAGGGAGCAGTTCTTC.